Shown below are 11 T cell receptor beta chains from a single sample sequenced in a study of cytomegalovirus exposure and HLA in healthy donors. The study ran its PCR with 60 Vbeta and 13 Jbeta primers. Here immunoSEQ multiplex PCR was the method, and the copy in TCRdb shows in-frame clones only, minus some. This sample carries 120,000 to 150,000 clones, around three quarters of them seen once, and the ten largest clones take about 13%. Sequencing was performed on PBMCs. These receptors were obtained from a man aged 40-55 years in good health and CMV-seropositive.

Details on this clone: One end of the junction does not line up with germline, which may come from a read error. The V gene is TRBV7-9, the J gene TRBJ2-1; 10 positions agree with TRBD2. In germline, CDR1 is SEHNR, CDR2 FQNEAQ (reference sequence). The CDR3 is 18 amino acids. CDR3 region: CSSSLGGPLAGDRDEQFF. Here the CDR3 DNA reads TGTTCCAGCAGCTTAGGGGGCCCCCTAGCGGGAGACAGGGATGAGCAGTTCTTC.

The V and J genes are TRBV30 and TRBJ1-6; D may be TRBD1 (6 bases). The CDR3 totals 13 residues. Trimming pared 0 bases from V and 10 bases from J, leaving 10 bases between. From germline, CDR1 is GTSNPN and CDR2 SVGIG (reference sequence). This CDR3 is CAWSVLGGSPLHF. As DNA, the CDR3 is TGTGCCTGGAGTGTACTAGGGGGATCACCCCTCCACTTT.

This chain links TRBV28 with TRBJ1-3; D uncertain. CDR1 is MDHEN and CDR2 is SYDVKM in the germline V gene. The CDR3 is 15 residues long. Trimming removed 5 bases at V and 1 base at J, with 12 bases between. The CDR3 sequence is CASSVSPGSGNTIYF. DNA for the CDR3: TGTGCCAGCAGTGTCTCCCCGGGATCTGGAAACACCATATATTTT. Full variable domain (rest looked up from reference TRBV28 and TRBJ1-3): DVKVTQSSRYLVKRTGEKVFLECVQDMDHENMFWYRQDPGLGLRLIYFSYDVKMKEKGDIPEGYSVSREKKERFSLILESASTNQTSMYLCASSVSPGSGNTIYFGEGSWLTVV.

The chain carries TRBV5-1 and TRBJ1-1; 7 positions match TRBD1. Germline CDR1 SGHRS, CDR2 YFSETQ. Trimming at V came to 0 bases and at J to 0 bases, leaving 2 bases not matched to a gene. The CDR3 runs 15 residues. The CDR3 here is CASSLVQGMNTEAFF. The CDR3 coding sequence is TGCGCCAGCAGCTTGGTACAGGGGATGAACACTGAAGCTTTCTTT. Looking up the rest from reference TRBV5-1 and TRBJ1-1 gives the full variable domain: KAGVTQTPRYLIKTRGQQVTLSCSPISGHRSVSWYQQTPGQGLQFLFEYFSETQRNKGNFPGRFSGRQFSNSRSEMNVSTLELGDSALYLCASSLVQGMNTEAFFGQGTRLTVV.

The rearrangement joins TRBV29-1 to TRBJ2-1; possibly TRBD1 for D (5 bases). Trimming removed 0 bases at V and 11 bases at J, with 8 bases between. In germline, CDR1 is SQVTM, CDR2 ANQGSEA. The CDR3 covers 11 residues. DNA of the CDR3: TGCAGCGTTGAAGACAGGGTTAAGCAGTTCTTC. Amino acids: CSVEDRVKQFF.

The chain is built from TRBV9 and TRBJ2-3, with TRBD2 matching over 14 bases. V was pared by 4 bases and J by 6 bases, with 7 bases of the junction left unmatched. The CDR3 consists of 16 residues. Germline values: CDR1 SGDLS, CDR2 YYNGEE. This chain's CDR3 is CASSPGTSGRGDTQYF. For the CDR3, the DNA is TGTGCCAGCAGCCCCGGGACTAGCGGGAGAGGGGATACGCAGTATTTT.

The chain is built from TRBV29-1 and TRBJ2-1; D gene uncertain. CDR1 and CDR2 (germline): SQVTM, ANQGSEA. The length of the CDR3 is 15 residues. V was trimmed by 4 bases and J by 4 bases, leaving 17 bases between them. The CDR3 protein is CSVGPSGSPYNEQFF. In DNA, the CDR3 is TGCAGCGTTGGTCCCTCGGGTAGCCCGTACAATGAGCAGTTCTTC.

The chain joins TRBV5-6 to TRBJ2-7; perhaps TRBD2 as D (6 bases). Looked up from germline, CDR1 is SGHDT and CDR2 is YYEEEE. This CDR3 spans 11 amino acids. V lost 4 bases and J lost 7, with 9 bases in between. The DNA for the CDR3 is TGTGCCAGCAGCCGTGGGGGGGAGCAGTACTTC. This translates into CASSRGGEQYF.

This chain uses TRBV4-1 with TRBJ2-2; TRBD2 matches at 12 bases. Losses at the gene ends were 0 bases for V and 5 bases for J; bases not matched to a gene: 7. CDR1 MGHRA and CDR2 YSYEKL come from the germline V gene. The length of the CDR3 is 18 residues. The CDR3 region is CASSQDEGLAGKTGELFF. The CDR3 DNA reads TGCGCCAGCAGCCAAGATGAAGGACTAGCGGGAAAGACCGGGGAGCTGTTTTTT.

The V call is TRBV18, the J call TRBJ2-3, with 7 bases aligning to TRBD2. Trimming took 0 bases from V and 2 from J; bases not matched to a gene: 8. Germline V CDR1 and CDR2: KGHSH, LQKENI. CDR3 length equals 17 residues. CDR3: CASSPPLAEVDTDTQYF. DNA of the CDR3: TGTGCCAGCTCACCACCTCTAGCGGAGGTGGACACAGATACGCAGTATTTT.

V gene TRBV27 combines with J gene TRBJ2-3, with a weak D call TRBD2 (6 bases). This CDR3 is 16 amino acids long. The germline V and J ends were trimmed by 7 bases and 3 bases, with 20 bases remaining between them. The germline V gene has CDR1 MNHEY and CDR2 SMNVEV (reference sequence). CDR3 sequence (DNA): TGTGCCAGCAACCGGAGGTTGGGGGGATCGACAGATACGCAGTATTTT. Amino acids: CASNRRLGGSTDTQYF.